One TCR beta chain is described in this entry. Antigen unknown. Russia was home to the donors, healthy Caucasian individuals aged about 6 to 90. Isolation recovered at least 7 million PBMCs from every sample. This entry belongs to a study of blood T cells in healthy people across ages. Study-level findings and limits: With donor CMV status unknown, expanded clonotype changes were possibly confounded.

For the second PCR, which ran for 7 to 11 cycles, a sample-barcoded 5' primer and a J-beta primer mix were used. Through a template-switch adaptor with 12 random nucleotides, each cDNA molecule received a tag. TCRdb used MiXCR to reprocess the 5' RACE reads, holding one entry per CDR3 protein. Of around 800,000 distinct CDR3 sequences listed, 60% to 80% are singletons. Trimming removed 5 bases at V and 9 bases at J, with 20 bases between. Germline assignment: CDR1 MNHEY and CDR2 SVGEGT. This CDR3 region has 15 residues. The TCR comes from a man in his thirties or forties in good health. The material sequenced was blood. This chain links TRBV6-2 or TRBV6-3 with TRBJ2-1, with a tentative D call TRBD2 (6 bases). The CDR3: CASSRTGGGVGEQFF. CDR3 nucleotide sequence: TGTGCCAGCAGTCGTACCGGGGGTGGAGTGGGTGAGCAGTTCTTC.